The 5 T cell receptor beta chains in this list originate from one sample, sequenced in a study of T cells after yellow fever vaccination. TCRdb itself ran the 5' RACE reads through MiXCR, one entry per CDR3 protein. The sample comprises some 670,000 distinct CDR3 sequences, roughly an eighth of which are singletons, and 15% rests with the top ten. This material consisted of PBMCs, taken on the day of the yellow fever booster vaccination. The receptors originated from a young man who received the YFV17D yellow fever vaccine.

The chain links TRBV27 to TRBJ2-7; TRBD1 or TRBD2 may be the D gene (5 bases each). This CDR3 comprises 15 residues. V lost 5 bases and J 3 bases, leaving 17 bases between the germline ends. Germline lookup yields CDR1 MNHEY and CDR2 SMNVEV (reference sequence). The CDR3 protein is CASSAPNHGGYEQYF. DNA for the CDR3: TGTGCCAGCAGTGCCCCTAATCATGGGGGCTACGAGCAGTACTTC.

This clonotype has only a few counts. The chain employs TRBV20-1 and TRBJ2-2; maybe TRBD2 (5 bases). Trimming stripped 6 bases from V and 7 bases from J, with 15 bases between. The CDR3 extends over 13 amino acids. Germline CDR1 DFQATT, CDR2 SNEGSKA (reference sequence). CDR3 sequence (DNA): TGCAGTGCAACCGGGATCCAGCTCGGGGAGCTGTTTTTT. Translated, it gives CSATGIQLGELFF.

J is TRBJ2-7 and V is TRBV20-1; D perhaps matches TRBD2 (6 bases). CDR3 size: 14 residues. Germline V gene lookup returns CDR1 DFQATT and CDR2 SNEGSKA (reference sequence). Deletions cut 5 bases from V and 2 bases from J, with 16 bases between. CDR3 bases: TGCAGTGCTCGGGACTCCCCGCCACCCTACGAGCAGTACTTC. Translation gives CSARDSPPPYEQYF.

The J gene is TRBJ2-7, the V gene TRBV20-1; possible D gene TRBD2, 6 bases. Germline V CDR1 and CDR2: DFQATT, SNEGSKA (reference sequence). V shed 2 bases and J shed 4 bases, with 12 bases lying between them. The CDR3 consists of 13 residues. DNA for the CDR3: TGCAGTGCTAGACACCTTCGGGGGTACGAGCAGTACTTC. Encoded protein: CSARHLRGYEQYF.

The gene calls are TRBV7-2 and TRBJ2-3; D remains unclear. The CDR3 extends over 16 amino acids. CDR1 and CDR2 from the germline V gene are SGHTA and FQGNSA. Trimming took 1 base from V and 1 from J, leaving 12 bases between them. CDR3 coding DNA: TGTGCCAGCAGCTTAGTAACCTTCGGGCGCACAGATACGCAGTATTTT. The encoded protein is CASSLVTFGRTDTQYF.